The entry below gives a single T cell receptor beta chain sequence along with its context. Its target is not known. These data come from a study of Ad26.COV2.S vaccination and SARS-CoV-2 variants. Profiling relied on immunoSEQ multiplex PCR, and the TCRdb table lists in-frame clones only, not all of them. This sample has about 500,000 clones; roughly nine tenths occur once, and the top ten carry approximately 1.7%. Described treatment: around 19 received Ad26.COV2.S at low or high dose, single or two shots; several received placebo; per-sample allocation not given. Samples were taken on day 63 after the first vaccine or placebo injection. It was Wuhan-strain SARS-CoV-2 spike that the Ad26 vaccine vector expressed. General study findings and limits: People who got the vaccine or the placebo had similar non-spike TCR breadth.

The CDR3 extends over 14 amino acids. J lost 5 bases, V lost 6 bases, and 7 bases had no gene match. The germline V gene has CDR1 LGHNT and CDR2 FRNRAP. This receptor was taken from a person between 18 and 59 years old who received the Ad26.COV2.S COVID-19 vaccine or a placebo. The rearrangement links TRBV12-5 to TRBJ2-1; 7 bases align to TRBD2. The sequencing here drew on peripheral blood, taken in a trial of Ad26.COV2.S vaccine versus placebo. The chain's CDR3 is CASGSPGLNNEQFF. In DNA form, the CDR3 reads TGTGCTAGTGGGAGTCCGGGACTAAACAATGAGCAGTTCTTC.